Shown below are 30 T cell receptor beta chains from a single sample sequenced in a study of radiotherapy plus CTLA-4 blockade in lung cancer. This table comes from immunoSEQ multiplex PCR, and its TCRdb copy is limited to in-frame clones, with some not included. The repertoire holds approximately 100,000 clones, with about 83% as singletons. The sequences come from peripheral blood, collected from a patient treated with radiotherapy plus ipilimumab. The receptors originated from a human donor with non-small cell lung cancer that progressed on radiotherapy plus ipilimumab. Some clones in this sample may be carry-over from other donors' samples.

With respect to this clone: One end of the junction does not line up with germline, which may come from a read error. The V gene is TRBV5-4, the J gene TRBJ2-1; D possibly corresponds to TRBD1 (5 bases). Germline V lookup: CDR1 SGHNT, CDR2 YYREEE (reference sequence). The CDR3 is 15 residues long. CDR3 residues: CASSPRRWGYNEHFF. CDR3 nucleotides: TGTGCCAGCAGCCCCCGCAGGTGGGGCTACAATGAGCACTTCTTC. Using reference TRBV5-4 and TRBJ2-1 for the parts outside the CDR3, the full variable domain is ETGVTQSPTHLIKTRGQQVTLRCSSQSGHNTVSWYQQALGQGPQFIFQYYREEENGRGNFPPRFSGLQFPNYSSELNVNALELDDSALYLCASSPRRWGYNEHFFGPGTRLTVL.

The chain has TRBV19 and TRBJ2-3; 7 nucleotides match TRBD1. V was clipped by 6 bases and J by 1 base; unmatched bases: 4. Germline CDR1 is LNHDA and CDR2 is SQIVND (reference sequence). This CDR3 is 14 amino acids long. DNA for the CDR3: TGTGCCAGTAGACAGGGGTTTGGCACAGATACGCAGTATTTT. Translation gives CASRQGFGTDTQYF.

This clone appeared a single time. This chain joins TRBV4-2 and TRBJ2-3; 7 nucleotides agree with TRBD2. The CDR3 spans 16 residues. Germline V gives CDR1 LGHNA, CDR2 YNFKEQ. The junction had 10 bases not matched to a gene; V was cut back by 3 bases and J by 4 bases. In DNA form, the CDR3 reads TGTGCCAGCAGCCAGACGGGTGGGGGGGGATCAGATACGCAGTATTTT. Its protein product is CASSQTGGGGSDTQYF.

The chain couples TRBV5-6 to TRBJ2-3; D call uncertain. V gave up 0 bases and J gave up 1 base, with 6 bases separating them. CDR1 and CDR2 (germline): SGHDT, YYEEEE. CDR3 length: 14 amino acids. CDR3 nucleotides: TGTGCCAGCAGCTTGGGAGCCGGCACAGATACGCAGTATTTT. Translated, it gives CASSLGAGTDTQYF.

V usage is TRBV7-9 and J usage is TRBJ2-1; TRBD2 is a possible D gene (5 bases). The V end lost 5 bases, the J end lost 0 bases, and 20 bases lay between the germline ends. The CDR3 runs to 18 residues. CDR1 SEHNR and CDR2 FQNEAQ come from the germline V gene (reference sequence). The CDR3 here is CASSHLRVGFGSYNEQFF. CDR3 coding DNA: TGTGCCAGCAGCCACTTGAGGGTAGGGTTCGGCTCCTACAATGAGCAGTTCTTC.

The table lists this clone with a count of one. The gene calls are TRBV29-1 and TRBJ2-7; the D is unclear. Germline V gene sequence: CDR1 SQVTM, CDR2 ANQGSEA. This CDR3 region has 12 residues. V was cut by 3 bases and J by 4 bases, with 10 bases left in between. The CDR3 sequence is CSVEFVGYEQYF. Written as DNA, the CDR3 is TGCAGCGTTGAGTTTGTGGGGTACGAGCAGTACTTC.

This clone showed up just once. The chain combines TRBV4-3 with TRBJ1-3, with D hard to call. Trimming left V 1 base short and J 4 bases short, with 11 bases between. This CDR3 is built from 15 residues. CDR1 is LGHNA and CDR2 is YSLEER in the germline V gene. CDR3 coding DNA: TGCGCCAGCAGCCAAGGAGGCCAAATAGGAAACACCATATATTTT. Its translation: CASSQGGQIGNTIYF.

The chain employs TRBV7-3 and TRBJ2-1; D perhaps matches TRBD1 (6 bases). V was clipped by 5 bases and J by 5 bases, with 22 bases between them. The length of the CDR3 is 17 residues. The V gene's germline CDR1 is SGHTA and CDR2 FQGTGA. The CDR3 DNA is TGTGCCAGCAGCCCGAACCCCACGTTTGGGGGCCACAATGAGCAGTTCTTC. It specifies CASSPNPTFGGHNEQFF.

V usage is TRBV6-6 and J usage is TRBJ1-4; D uncertain. With 0 bases removed from V and 7 bases from J, the gap between germline ends came to 12 bases. CDR3 length: 15 amino acids. Germline V gene sequence: CDR1 MNHNY, CDR2 SVGAGI (reference sequence). This CDR3 is CASSYSKRVGEKLFF. The CDR3 DNA reads TGTGCCAGCAGTTACTCGAAGAGGGTGGGTGAAAAACTGTTTTTT.

The gene calls are TRBV4-2 and TRBJ2-2; no firm D call. The CDR3 spans 15 residues. The V and J ends lost 0 bases and 8 bases respectively, with 13 bases between them. Germline-derived CDR1 and CDR2 are LGHNA and YNFKEQ. The CDR3 region is CASSQDKGSKGELFF. The CDR3 nucleotides are TGTGCCAGCAGCCAAGATAAAGGCAGTAAAGGGGAGCTGTTTTTT.

This clone was seen more than once but under ten times. The V call is TRBV27, the J call TRBJ1-5; D is possibly TRBD1 (5 bases). The germline V gene encodes CDR1 MNHEY and CDR2 SMNVEV (reference sequence). This CDR3 comprises 18 residues. V was shortened by 5 bases and J by 6 bases, with 26 bases between the two germline ends. CDR3 loop: CASSPTIGVTLRAQPQHF. The CDR3 coding sequence is TGTGCCAGCAGTCCAACCATAGGGGTAACCCTCAGAGCTCAGCCCCAGCATTTT.

V usage is TRBV5-1 and J usage is TRBJ1-1; D gene unclear. V dropped 3 bases and J dropped 0 bases, with 9 bases sitting between them. CDR1 is SGHRS and CDR2 is YFSETQ in the germline V gene. The CDR3 length is 14 residues. Written as DNA, the CDR3 is TGCGCCAGCAGCTCGCTACTCGTGAACACTGAAGCTTTCTTT. Its protein is CASSSLLVNTEAFF.

This chain uses TRBV7-3 with TRBJ2-7, with D maybe TRBD2 (5 bases). The CDR3 length is 13 residues. Trimming stripped 2 bases from V and 5 bases from J, with 10 bases between. Germline CDR1 is SGHTA and CDR2 is FQGTGA. CDR3: CASSLGRENEQYF. The CDR3 DNA reads TGTGCCAGCAGCTTAGGAAGGGAGAACGAGCAGTACTTC.

CDR3 loop: CASSPGLYNEKLFF. For the CDR3, the DNA is TGTGCCAGCAGCCCGGGGCTTTATAATGAAAAACTGTTTTTT. This chain joins TRBV7-9 and TRBJ1-4; D might be TRBD1 (5 bases). The germline CDR1 and CDR2 sequences are SEHNR and FQNEAQ (reference sequence). Trimming removed 5 bases from V and 4 bases from J, with 11 bases in between. The CDR3 covers 14 residues. The full variable domain, its missing parts supplied by reference TRBV7-9 and TRBJ1-4, is DTGVSQNPRHKITKRGQNVTFRCDPISEHNRLYWYRQTLGQGPEFLTYFQNEAQLEKSRLLSDRFSAERPKGSFSTLEIQRTEQGDSAMYLCASSPGLYNEKLFFGSGTQLSVL.

The CDR3 spells CASSLDGFTGRGAQETQYF. The CDR3 bases are TGCGCCAGCAGCTTGGATGGGTTTACAGGCCGGGGGGCTCAAGAGACCCAGTACTTC. The J gene is TRBJ2-5, the V gene TRBV5-1; D perhaps matches TRBD2 (7 bases). V was clipped by 0 bases and J by 2 bases, with 23 bases between them. The CDR3 is made up of 19 amino acids. Germline CDR1 is SGHRS and CDR2 is YFSETQ.

The chain joins TRBV15 to TRBJ2-7, with a possible D match to TRBD1 (5 bases). The CDR3 has 14 residues. Trimming removed 0 bases at V and 5 bases at J, with 11 bases between. Germline assignment: CDR1 LNHNV and CDR2 YYDKDF (reference sequence). CDR3 sequence: CATSRDRGADEQYF. The CDR3 region has the DNA TGTGCCACCAGCAGAGATAGGGGTGCGGACGAGCAGTACTTC.

This rearrangement joins TRBV10-3 to TRBJ2-3; D unclear. Per the germline V gene, CDR1 is ENHRY and CDR2 is SYGVKD. The V and J ends lost 3 bases and 4 bases respectively, with 17 bases between them. The CDR3 length is 16 residues. CDR3 loop: CAISDPRFPGSDTQYF. Written as DNA, the CDR3 is TGTGCCATCAGTGACCCCCGGTTTCCCGGTTCAGATACGCAGTATTTT.

This clone showed up just a few times. The chain carries TRBV1 and TRBJ2-7; the listed D gene, TRBD1, was not tested against the DNA. TRBV1 is tagged as a pseudogene. The CDR3 is 23 residues long. The CDR3 loop is CTSSQAPGQGAIPITPGSYEQYF. Here the CDR3 DNA reads TGCACCAGCAGCCAGGCTCCGGGACAGGGGGCAATCCCAATCACCCCTGGCTCCTACGAGCAGTACTTC.

The genes are TRBV5-4 and TRBJ1-1, with 9 bases fitting TRBD1. CDR1 and CDR2 (germline): SGHNT, YYREEE (reference sequence). V dropped 3 bases and J dropped 7; count of bases not matched to a gene: 7. The length of the CDR3 is 14 residues. CDR3 nucleotide sequence: TGTGCCAGCAGCTACCGGGACAGGGTTGGTGAAGCTTTCTTT. Encoded protein: CASSYRDRVGEAFF. The full variable domain, completed using reference TRBV5-4 and TRBJ1-1, is ETGVTQSPTHLIKTRGQQVTLRCSSQSGHNTVSWYQQALGQGPQFIFQYYREEENGRGNFPPRFSGLQFPNYSSELNVNALELDDSALYLCASSYRDRVGEAFFGQGTRLTVV.

J is TRBJ1-2 and V is TRBV7-2; 7 positions agree with TRBD1. The CDR3 runs to 13 residues. The junction had 8 bases not matched to a gene; V was cut back by 5 bases and J by 8 bases. From germline, CDR1 is SGHTA and CDR2 FQGNSA. CDR3 residues: CASSRDSPWGYTF. CDR3 DNA sequence: TGTGCCAGCAGCCGGGACAGCCCCTGGGGCTACACCTTC.

This chain uses TRBV7-2 with TRBJ1-2; tentatively, D is TRBD1 (6 bases). The V end was cut by 4 bases, the J end by 2 bases, with 17 bases between. The CDR3 covers 16 residues. Looked up from germline, CDR1 is SGHTA and CDR2 is FQGNSA. The CDR3 region has the DNA TGTGCCAGCAGCTCCCCTCGGGGGCAAGGGAACTATGGCTACACCTTC. It translates to CASSSPRGQGNYGYTF.

The rearrangement joins TRBV2 to TRBJ1-1; D remains ambiguous. From germline, CDR1 is SNHLY and CDR2 FYNNEI. V was pared by 5 bases and J by 6 bases, with 7 bases between. The CDR3 length is 11 residues. CDR3 in DNA: TGTGCCAGCAGTTTATCACCTGAAGCTTTCTTT. This gives the protein CASSLSPEAFF.

In its sample, this clone was seen a few times. V and J are TRBV7-6 and TRBJ1-1, with D possibly being TRBD1 (5 bases). This CDR3 region has 15 residues. The germline V gene has CDR1 SGHVS and CDR2 FNYEAQ. V gave up 1 base and J gave up 1 base, with 10 bases separating them. The CDR3 bases are TGTGCCAGCAGCTTAGTTGCAGGGACGAACACTGAAGCTTTCTTT. Translation: CASSLVAGTNTEAFF.

The genes are TRBV5-6 and TRBJ1-1; 8 nucleotides align to TRBD1. CDR1 and CDR2 (germline): SGHDT, YYEEEE. The CDR3 length is 12 residues. V dropped 3 bases and J dropped 5; count of bases not matched to a gene: 0. The CDR3 spells CASSWTGTEAFF. CDR3 bases: TGTGCCAGCAGCTGGACAGGGACTGAAGCTTTCTTT.

The chain couples TRBV4-2 to TRBJ1-1, with D unresolved. Germline CDR1 LGHNA, CDR2 YNFKEQ. Trimming pared 0 bases from V and 5 bases from J, leaving 1 base between. The length of the CDR3 is 11 residues. This chain's CDR3 is CASSQDTEAFF. In DNA form, the CDR3 reads TGTGCCAGCAGCCAAGATACTGAAGCTTTCTTT.

This clone has ten or more counts. This rearrangement joins TRBV28 to TRBJ2-7; D gene ambiguous. Trimming removed 5 bases at V and 2 bases at J, with 13 bases between. Germline CDR1 and CDR2: MDHEN and SYDVKM. This CDR3 spans 14 amino acids. CDR3 sequence: CASSLTRPPYEQYF. As DNA, the CDR3 is TGTGCCAGCAGTCTCACCCGGCCCCCCTACGAGCAGTACTTC.

The chain uses TRBV7-6 and TRBJ2-7; D is possibly TRBD1 (6 bases). V was pared by 5 bases and J by 1 base, with 15 bases between. The CDR3 covers 15 residues. CDR1 and CDR2 from the germline V gene are SGHVS and FNYEAQ. CDR3 DNA sequence: TGTGCCAGCAGCCCCGGGTCAGGGGAATCCTACGAGCAGTACTTC. Its translation is CASSPGSGESYEQYF.

This chain joins TRBV14 and TRBJ2-5; D unresolved. This CDR3 has 15 residues. V lost 4 bases and J 2 bases, leaving 14 bases between the germline ends. The germline CDR1 and CDR2 sequences are SGHDN and FVKESK. CDR3 bases: TGTGCCAGCAGCCCTAATGTACTTCCTCAAGAGACCCAGTACTTC. This gives the protein CASSPNVLPQETQYF. The complete variable domain, with remaining parts taken from reference TRBV14 and TRBJ2-5, reads EAGVTQFPSHSVIEKGQTVTLRCDPISGHDNLYWYRRVMGKEIKFLLHFVKESKQDESGMPNNRFLAERTGGTYSTLKVQPAELEDSGVYFCASSPNVLPQETQYFGPGTRLLVL.

V gene TRBV19 combines with J gene TRBJ2-2; D ambiguous. This CDR3 contains 12 residues. Trimming took off 2 bases at V and 7 bases at J, with 5 bases between the two ends. CDR1 and CDR2 from the germline V gene are LNHDA and SQIVND (reference sequence). The CDR3 reads CASSIRVGELFF. In DNA, the CDR3 is TGTGCCAGTAGTATAAGGGTCGGGGAGCTGTTTTTT.

The V call is TRBV9, the J call TRBJ1-2; D remains unclear. Between the trimmed V and J ends, which lost 0 bases and 0 bases, there was a span of 6 bases. Per the germline V gene, CDR1 is SGDLS and CDR2 is YYNGEE. This CDR3 is 14 amino acids long. The CDR3 is CASSVGSTNYGYTF. As DNA, the CDR3 is TGTGCCAGCAGCGTAGGCAGTACTAACTATGGCTACACCTTC.